This record concerns one T cell receptor (beta chain) sequence. These data come from a study of cytomegalovirus exposure and HLA in healthy donors. Researchers ran the PCR with 60 Vbeta and 13 Jbeta primers. The method was immunoSEQ multiplex PCR; TCRdb's version includes in-frame clones alone and lacks a portion of them. Of about 210,000 clones in the sample, about 79% are singletons; the top ten hold 1.5% to 2%. This CDR3 region has 13 residues. J was trimmed by 1 base and V by 4 bases; bases with no gene match: 1. From germline, CDR1 is SGDLS and CDR2 YYNGEE. The source is a male donor in good health and CMV-seronegative. The specimen sequenced was PBMCs. The V gene is TRBV9, the J gene TRBJ2-5; 7 bases match TRBD1. The CDR3 spells CASSWDSQETQYF. DNA for the CDR3: TGTGCCAGCAGCTGGGACAGCCAAGAGACCCAGTACTTC.